This TCR beta chain was captured in a study of blood T cell repertoires in COVID-19. Looking at the study overall: T cells, B-cell-depleted T cells, or PBMCs supplied cDNA or gDNA.

Self-reported history from a screening survey and questionnaire set each donor's cohort. V was clipped by 0 bases and J by 4 bases; unmatched bases: 3. Germline V gene sequence: CDR1 LGHNA, CDR2 YNFKEQ. The CDR3 loop spans 15 amino acids. Here immunoSEQ multiplex PCR was the method, and the copy in TCRdb shows in-frame clones only, minus some. Of roughly 170,000 clones listed, approximately 80% were seen once; the top ten hold approximately 12%. Sequencing was done on a sample of PBMCs or T cells enriched from blood (not recorded which). The clonotype was recovered from a man aged 50 to 59 who had recovered from COVID-19. The chain links TRBV4-2 to TRBJ2-1; 7 nucleotides align to TRBD2. The CDR3 region is CASSQENGGYNEQFF. In DNA form, the CDR3 reads TGTGCCAGCAGCCAAGAGAACGGGGGGTACAATGAGCAGTTCTTC.